This T cell receptor (beta chain) was identified during a study of blood T cells in healthy people across ages. From germline, CDR1 is SGHRS and CDR2 YFSETQ. This CDR3 is 14 amino acids long. V was cut by 2 bases and J by 2 bases, with 8 bases left in between. This clonotype was counted between two and nine times. Its antigen is undetermined. Overall study findings and caveats: PBMCs went unsorted, and a conclusive naive versus antigen-experienced comparison was therefore prevented.

Together with a sample-barcoded 5' primer, a J-beta primer mix was included in a second PCR lasting roughly 7 to 11 cycles. One entry per CDR3 protein, called by TCRdb with MiXCR from the 5' RACE reads. The table includes 1.5 million to 2 million distinct CDR3 sequences, around half detected once. The sequenced sample was blood. This TCR was sampled from a woman aged 40 to 50 in good health. The chain joins TRBV5-1 to TRBJ2-1; weak D call: TRBD2 (5 bases). CDR3 loop: CASSFSDAYNEQFF. The CDR3 DNA is TGCGCCAGCAGCTTTAGCGACGCCTACAATGAGCAGTTCTTC.